Listed below are T cell receptor beta chains from one sample, sequenced in a study of blood T cells in healthy people across ages. TCRdb passed the 5' RACE reads through MiXCR, listing each CDR3 protein once. Seen here are roughly 2 million distinct CDR3 sequences, approximately 50% observed once, and the top ten hold about 2.1%. What was sequenced was blood. The receptor set was obtained from a woman aged 40 to 49 in good health. CDR3s include the opening cysteine and the closing phenylalanine or tryptophan. The D gene is left open where the match is weak. Size is omitted from some rows. Given values are once, few, many or a class for expanded clones.

D gene,V gene,clone size,J gene,CDR3 DNA,CDR3 protein
TRBD1,TRBV4-3,.,TRBJ1-6,TGCGCCAGCAGCCAGGGACAGTTGGATTCACCCCTCCACTTT,CASSQGQLDSPLHF
.,TRBV5-1,few,TRBJ1-2,TGCGCCAGCAGCTTGGAGCTCAGGGCGAATGGCTACACCTTC,CASSLELRANGYTF
TRBD2,TRBV29-1,.,TRBJ2-3,TGCAGCGTCACGGGGGGGCGTCGCACAGATACGCAGTATTTT,CSVTGGRRTDTQYF
.,TRBV6-2/TRBV6-3,.,TRBJ1-2,TGTGCCAGCAGTCGTCCCGGGACCTATGGCTACACCTTC,CASSRPGTYGYTF
.,TRBV20-1,few,TRBJ1-2,TGCAGTGCTGGAAGTCCAGTAAATGGCTACACCTTC,CSAGSPVNGYTF
TRBD2,TRBV5-1,.,TRBJ2-2,TGCGCCAGCAGCGCTGGCAAAGGACTAGCGGGGAACACCGGGGAGCTGTTTTTT,CASSAGKGLAGNTGELFF
.,TRBV18,few,TRBJ2-3,TGTGCCAGCTCACCCCAGGCCGGGGATACGCAGTATTTT,CASSPQAGDTQYF
.,TRBV14,.,TRBJ2-5,TGTGCCAGCAGCCAAGATTTAATTGAAGAGACCCAGTACTTC,CASSQDLIEETQYF
.,TRBV7-9,.,TRBJ1-2,TGTGCCAGCAGCTTCGGCCAGGGGCCCTATGGCTACACCTTC,CASSFGQGPYGYTF
.,TRBV7-8,few,TRBJ2-7,TGTGCCAGCAGCCGTGAGGCGAGCGGTTTCTACGAGCAGTACTTC,CASSREASGFYEQYF
.,TRBV20-1,.,TRBJ2-3,TGCAGTGCAAGGGACACCGCAGCCGGCACAGATACGCAGTATTTT,CSARDTAAGTDTQYF
.,TRBV4-2,.,TRBJ2-7,TGTGCCAGCAGCCAAGTGACCGGGGGGCTTTCCTACGAGCAGTACTTC,CASSQVTGGLSYEQYF
TRBD1,TRBV4-1,.,TRBJ1-2,TGCGCCAGCAGCCAAGCCATCACAGGGGGAGCTAACTATGGCTACACCTTC,CASSQAITGGANYGYTF
TRBD2,TRBV11-2,few,TRBJ2-7,TGTGCCAGCAGCTTAGTGGCTAGCGGGGTATCCTACGAGCAGTACTTC,CASSLVASGVSYEQYF
.,TRBV28,once,TRBJ1-2,TGTGCCAGCAGCCCAGTGGTCGGGGTATCCTATGGCCACACCTTC,CASSPVVGVSYGHTF
.,TRBV4-3,.,TRBJ1-4,TGCGCCAGCAGCCAAGACGACAGCCATAATGAAAAACTGTTTTTT,CASSQDDSHNEKLFF
.,TRBV7-2,once,TRBJ1-1,TGTGCCAGCAGCCTAGACAGGTCTCTAACTGAAGCTTTCTTT,CASSLDRSLTEAFF
TRBD1,TRBV11-2,.,TRBJ1-1,TGTGCCAGCAACACCCTGGGACAGGTGGACACTGAAGCTTTCTTT,CASNTLGQVDTEAFF
TRBD1,TRBV11-2,few,TRBJ2-1,TGTGCCAGCAGCTTGCCGGGACAGGGCCACAATGAGCAGTTCTTC,CASSLPGQGHNEQFF
TRBD1,TRBV25-1,.,TRBJ1-2,TGTGCCAGCAGTGATAATCAAAGGACAGGCAACTATGGCTACACCTTC,CASSDNQRTGNYGYTF
TRBD2,TRBV4-1,.,TRBJ2-5,TGCGCCAGCAGCCAAGAACGGGGGGGGGCCAATGAGCAGTACTTC,CASSQERGGANEQYF
.,TRBV25-1,.,TRBJ2-1,TGTGCCAGCAGTGATAGGGACAATGATGAGCAGTTCTTC,CASSDRDNDEQFF
TRBD2,TRBV6-1,few,TRBJ2-5,TGTGCCAGCAGCCCCGGGTGGGGGACTAGCCAAGAGACCCAGTACTTC,CASSPGWGTSQETQYF
.,TRBV27,.,TRBJ2-5,TGTGCCAGCAGTTCACAGGGTCACGGTGTTGAGACCCAGTACTTC,CASSSQGHGVETQYF
TRBD2,TRBV6-2/TRBV6-3,.,TRBJ2-3,TGTGCCGCCCGGGGGGGGGCATACAGAGATACGCAGTATTTT,CAARGGAYRDTQYF
.,TRBV7-9,.,TRBJ2-3,TGTGCCAGCAGCTTATTCATCTCAGATACGCAGTATTTT,CASSLFISDTQYF
.,TRBV28,.,TRBJ2-1,TGTGCCAGCAGTTTCGTAGGGCCCTACAATGAGCAGTTCTTC,CASSFVGPYNEQFF
.,TRBV7-9,few,TRBJ2-1,TGTGCCAGCAGCCCACTAGTGGGGGCGCCAAACAATGAGCAGTTCTTC,CASSPLVGAPNNEQFF
.,TRBV11-2,.,TRBJ2-3,TGTGCCAGCACCGCAAGTCCCGGCACTAGCACAGATACGCAGTATTTT,CASTASPGTSTDTQYF
TRBD1,TRBV6-2/TRBV6-3,.,TRBJ2-7,TGTGCCAGCAGCACCAGGACAGGGAAACCTTTCTACGAGCAGTACTTC,CASSTRTGKPFYEQYF
TRBD1,TRBV4-1,.,TRBJ2-5,TGCGCCAGCAGCCCCCGGGACAGTACGCCTACAGAGACCCAGTACTTC,CASSPRDSTPTETQYF
.,TRBV20-1,.,TRBJ1-1,TGCAGTGCTGGACCCGGGAGTGTCCCAGAGGCTTTCTTT,CSAGPGSVPEAFF
.,TRBV6-5,few,TRBJ1-2,TGTGCCAGCAGCCCTAGTTTGTGGGGGACCGCTAACTATGGCTACACCTTC,CASSPSLWGTANYGYTF
TRBD2,TRBV28,few,TRBJ2-5,TGTGCCAGCACGTCACTAGCGGGGGGAGACGAGACCCAGTACTTC,CASTSLAGGDETQYF
.,TRBV5-1,few,TRBJ2-1,TGCGCCAGCAGGATCGGACACAATGAGCAGTTCTTC,CASRIGHNEQFF
.,TRBV4-3,.,TRBJ1-4,TGCGCCAGCAGCCCCAGGGTGGGGATAGAAAAACTGTTTTTT,CASSPRVGIEKLFF
TRBD2,TRBV9,.,TRBJ2-7,TGTGCCAGCAACGTAGGGAGCGGGATCAGCTACGAGCAGTACTTC,CASNVGSGISYEQYF
.,TRBV9,.,TRBJ2-5,TGTGCCAGCAGCGTATCCAGCGAAGAGACCCAGTACTTC,CASSVSSEETQYF
.,TRBV12-3/TRBV12-4,.,TRBJ1-4,TGTGCCAGCAAGCGACAGGAATTGCTTAATGAAAAACTGTTTTTT,CASKRQELLNEKLFF
.,TRBV9,.,TRBJ1-2,TGTGCCACTTGGCGGGCCGGCTATGGCTACACCTTC,CATWRAGYGYTF
TRBD2,TRBV24-1,.,TRBJ2-1,TGTGCCACCAGTGATTACCCGACTAGCGGAGACTTCTATGAGCAGTTCTTC,CATSDYPTSGDFYEQFF
.,TRBV9,.,TRBJ2-5,TGTGCCAGCAGCGTAGACCAGATGGGTCAGACCCAGTACTTC,CASSVDQMGQTQYF
TRBD1,TRBV5-6,few,TRBJ2-7,TGTGCCAGCAGTTCTGCGAACCTCGGGACAGGGGCCTACGAGCAGTACTTC,CASSSANLGTGAYEQYF
TRBD1,TRBV20-1,many,TRBJ2-5,TGCAGTGCTAGAGCCCCCGGGACAGACGCCCAAGAGACCCAGTACTTC,CSARAPGTDAQETQYF
.,TRBV27,.,TRBJ1-2,TGTGCCAGCAGTCGAGTGGGGAAGTATGGCTACACCTTC,CASSRVGKYGYTF
.,TRBV5-1,.,TRBJ1-2,TGCGCCAGCAGCCTAACGACAGACCCAGCTAACTATGGCTACACCTTC,CASSLTTDPANYGYTF